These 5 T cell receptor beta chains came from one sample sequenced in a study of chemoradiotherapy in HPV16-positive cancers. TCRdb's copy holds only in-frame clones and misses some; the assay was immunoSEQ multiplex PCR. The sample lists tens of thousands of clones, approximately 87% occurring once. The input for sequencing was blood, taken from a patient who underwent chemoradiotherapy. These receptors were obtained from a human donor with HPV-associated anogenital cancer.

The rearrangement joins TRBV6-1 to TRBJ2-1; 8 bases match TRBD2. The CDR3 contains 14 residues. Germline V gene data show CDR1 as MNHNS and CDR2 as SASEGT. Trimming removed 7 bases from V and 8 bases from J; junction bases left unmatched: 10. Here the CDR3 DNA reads TGTGCCAGCATCCAGCGGGAGTCGCTAGATGAGCAGTTCTTC. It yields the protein CASIQRESLDEQFF.

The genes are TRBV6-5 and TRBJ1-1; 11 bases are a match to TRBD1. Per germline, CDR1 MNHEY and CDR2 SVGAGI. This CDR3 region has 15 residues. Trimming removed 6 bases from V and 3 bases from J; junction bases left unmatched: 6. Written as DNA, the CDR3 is TGTGCCAGCAGAGGACAGGGGGCTGGGGACACTGAAGCTTTCTTT. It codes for CASRGQGAGDTEAFF.

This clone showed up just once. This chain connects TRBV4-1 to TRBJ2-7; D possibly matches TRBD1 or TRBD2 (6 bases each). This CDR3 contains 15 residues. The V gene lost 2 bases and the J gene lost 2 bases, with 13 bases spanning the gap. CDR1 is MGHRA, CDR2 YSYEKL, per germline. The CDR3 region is CASSQLWGAPYEQYF. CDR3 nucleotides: TGCGCCAGCAGCCAACTTTGGGGGGCCCCCTACGAGCAGTACTTC.

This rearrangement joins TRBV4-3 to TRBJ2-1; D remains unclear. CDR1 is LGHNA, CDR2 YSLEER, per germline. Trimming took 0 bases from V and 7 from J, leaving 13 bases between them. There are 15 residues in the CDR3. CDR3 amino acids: CASSQDARLSNEQFF. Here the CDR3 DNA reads TGCGCCAGCAGCCAAGACGCCCGACTCTCGAATGAGCAGTTCTTC.

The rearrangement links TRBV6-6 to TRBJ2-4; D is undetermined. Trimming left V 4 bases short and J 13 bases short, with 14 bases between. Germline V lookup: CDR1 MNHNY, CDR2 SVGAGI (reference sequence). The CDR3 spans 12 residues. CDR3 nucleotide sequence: TGTGCCAGCAGTTCCTACCTCGAGGCCCAGTACTTC. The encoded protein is CASSSYLEAQYF.